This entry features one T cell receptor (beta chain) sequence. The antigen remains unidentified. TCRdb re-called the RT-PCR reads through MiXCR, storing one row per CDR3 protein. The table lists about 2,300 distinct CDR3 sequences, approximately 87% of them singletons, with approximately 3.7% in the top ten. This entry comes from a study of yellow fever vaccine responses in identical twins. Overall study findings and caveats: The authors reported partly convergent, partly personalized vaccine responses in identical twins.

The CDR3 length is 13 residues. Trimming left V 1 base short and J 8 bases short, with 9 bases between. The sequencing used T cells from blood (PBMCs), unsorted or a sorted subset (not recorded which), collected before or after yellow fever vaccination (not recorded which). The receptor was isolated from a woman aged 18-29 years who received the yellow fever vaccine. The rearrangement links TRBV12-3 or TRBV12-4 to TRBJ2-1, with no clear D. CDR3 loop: CASSLGRKDEQFF. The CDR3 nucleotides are TGTGCCAGCAGTTTAGGGCGAAAGGATGAGCAGTTCTTC.